The rows below give T cell receptor beta chains drawn from one sample of a study of CD8+ T cells in alopecia areata. Measured with immunoSEQ multiplex PCR; TCRdb has only the in-frame clones, and not every one. The sample has roughly 150,000 clones; around 50% are singletons. This specimen consisted of CD8+ T cells sorted from blood, obtained at week 0. The source is a human donor with alopecia areata. Both conserved end residues are trimmed from each CDR3. Expanded clones are given a class, and other clones once, few, many or no size at all.

>few|TRBV29-1|TRBJ2-7
SVEETTGALYEQY
>NA|TRBV9|TRBJ2-7
ASSEAEAYEQY
>NA|TRBV7-9|TRBJ2-3
ASSPPRDTQY
>once|TRBV15|TRBJ2-7
ATSGTGVPRDEQY
>many|TRBV11-2|TRBJ1-6
ASSLDSGALSPLH
>NA|TRBV4-3|TRBJ2-1
ASSQDLRSGPYNEQF
>few|TRBV19|TRBJ2-7
ASEPEGDHREQY
>few|TRBV7-7|TRBJ2-5
ASSLEWGRQETQY
>NA|TRBV9|TRBJ2-7
ASSDGTGAYEQY
>NA|TRBV29-1|TRBJ2-7
SVEGTTPYEQY
>NA|TRBV9|TRBJ1-1
ASSVEATGPGAF
>few|TRBV6-1|TRBJ2-5
ASSVSGATQETQY
>NA|TRBV7-7|TRBJ2-5
ASSLSSEETQY
>NA|TRBV4-1|TRBJ2-3
ASSQTSGGDKDTQY
>NA|TRBV4-1|TRBJ1-5
ASSQDMGNGQPQH
>NA|TRBV27|TRBJ2-1
ASSLLGAGGYNEQF
>NA|TRBV27|TRBJ2-7
ASGRTSGGPNYEQY
>NA|TRBV9|TRBJ2-2
ASSVAGELF
>few|TRBV14|TRBJ2-3
ASSQDRTSGRTDTQY
>NA|TRBV5-4|TRBJ2-1
ASRTLAEPYNEQF
>NA|TRBV19|TRBJ2-5
ASSTRQGETQY